This TCR beta chain was documented in a study of blood T cell repertoires in COVID-19. Study-wide context: Samples taken during acute and convalescent COVID-19 were collected in the United States, Italy and Spain. The analysed material was cDNA or gDNA that came from T cells, B-cell-depleted T cells, or PBMCs.

The germline V and J ends were trimmed by 5 bases and 0 bases, with 7 bases remaining between them. CDR1 MDHEN and CDR2 SYDVKM come from the germline V gene. The CDR3 has 13 residues. In the authors' methods: Amplified reference gene primers provided the basis for estimating nucleated cell counts. Profiling relied on immunoSEQ multiplex PCR, and the TCRdb table lists in-frame clones only, not all of them. That table furnishes V, J and clone size, whereas the DNA furnished D and trimming. This sample has approximately 250,000 clones, with more than 75% found just once. The chain is built from TRBV28 and TRBJ1-1; a weak D match, TRBD1 (5 bases). This receptor was taken from a man aged 35 to 55 with active or convalescent COVID-19. Sequencing was carried out using peripheral blood. CDR3 residues: CASSNRLNTEAFF. The CDR3 nucleotides are TGTGCCAGCAGTAACAGGTTGAACACTGAAGCTTTCTTT.